This record covers a single T cell receptor beta chain. What it binds is unknown. The data were obtained in a study of T cell repertoires in cytomegalovirus infection. Across the whole study: In the study, CMV epitopes included recently identified HLA-C-restricted and well-studied HLA-B-restricted ones. Evidence of both CMV infection and a matching HLA type came from public TCR beta signatures. Study-wide findings and caveats: HLA-C-restricted CMV clonotypes gave the most frequent clonotype in two of eight donors.

TCRdb re-derived calls from the reads in MiXCR, one entry per CDR3 protein. Found here are about 130,000 distinct CDR3 sequences, around 32% of them singletons; the top ten hold about 52%. CDR3 length equals 13 residues. Germline V CDR1 and CDR2: ENHRY, SYGVKD. V was pared by 4 bases and J by 5 bases, with 10 bases between. Here the sequenced sample was CD8+ T cells from cultured PBMCs, taken from culture after CMV antigen stimulation. V and J are TRBV10-3 and TRBJ2-3, with D perhaps matching TRBD2 (5 bases). The receptor was derived from a human donor in good health (CMV status not recorded). Some clones in this sample may be carry-over from other donors' samples. The CDR3 here is CAISGQREDTQYF. CDR3 nucleotides: TGTGCCATCAGTGGCCAGAGGGAAGATACGCAGTATTTT.